This T cell receptor (beta chain) was identified during a study of beta chain features in type 1 diabetes. Trimming took 6 bases from V and 4 from J, leaving 15 bases between them. Germline-derived CDR1 and CDR2 are SNHLY and FYNNEI. CDR3 length: 14 residues. Every bit of the isolated RNA underwent reverse transcription, so sequencing read expressed TCRB transcripts. Profiled with immunoSEQ multiplex PCR; TCRdb holds only in-frame clones, not every one. The sample has 350,000 to 450,000 clones; about 15% are singletons. Remarks on this clone: Its matching antigen is unknown.

General study findings and limits: Naive, central memory and regulatory TCRB repertoires appeared more similar among patients than healthy donors.

J is TRBJ1-2 and V is TRBV2, with D perhaps matching TRBD1 (5 bases). The sample comprised naive CD4+ T cells from blood. This clonotype was sampled from a woman in her late teens or twenties in good health. DNA for the CDR3: TGTGCCAGCAGCACACAGGCCCTTGTCTATGGCTACACCTTC. This translates into CASSTQALVYGYTF. Combining the CDR3 with reference TRBV2 and TRBJ1-2 gives the whole variable domain EPEVTQTPSHQVTQMGQEVILRCVPISNHLYFYWYRQILGQKVEFLVSFYNNEISEKSEIFDDQFSVERPDGSNFTLKIRSTKLEDSAMYFCASSTQALVYGYTFGSGTRLTVV.